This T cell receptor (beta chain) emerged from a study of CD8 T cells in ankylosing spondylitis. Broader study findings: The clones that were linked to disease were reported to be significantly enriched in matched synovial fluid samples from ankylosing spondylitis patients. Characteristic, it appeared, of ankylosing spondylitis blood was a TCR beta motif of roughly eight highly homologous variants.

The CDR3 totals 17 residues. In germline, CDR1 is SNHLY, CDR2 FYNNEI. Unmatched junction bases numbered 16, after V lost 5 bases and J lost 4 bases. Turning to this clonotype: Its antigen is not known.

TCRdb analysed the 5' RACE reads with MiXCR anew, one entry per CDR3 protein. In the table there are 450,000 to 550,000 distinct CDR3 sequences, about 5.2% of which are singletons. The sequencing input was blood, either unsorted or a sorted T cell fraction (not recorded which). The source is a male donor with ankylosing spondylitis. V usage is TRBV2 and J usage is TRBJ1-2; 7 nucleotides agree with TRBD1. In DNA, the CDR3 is TGTGCCAGCAGTCTATGGGACAGAGCAAATTGGGGCTATGGCTACACCTTC. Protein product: CASSLWDRANWGYGYTF.